These 30 T cell receptor beta chains originate from one sample sequenced in a study of vaccination effects on CD4 cells after COVID-19. Sequencing used immunoSEQ multiplex PCR; TCRdb keeps in-frame clones, though not all of them. The data hold around 69,000 clones, with roughly four fifths observed a single time. No antigen has been identified for these receptors. Following culture for approximately ten days, CD4+ T cells were isolated. Participants received two doses of either the BNT162b2 or mRNA-1273 vaccine. The starting material was CD4+ T cells from PBMCs cultured without peptide, obtained after COVID-19 vaccination. These receptors were taken from a human donor who received a COVID-19 vaccine.

This sequence joins TRBV7-9 and TRBJ2-2, with a tentative D call TRBD2 (6 bases). The length of the CDR3 is 15 residues. V lost 4 bases, J lost 6 bases, and 15 bases lay in between. Germline V gives CDR1 SEHNR, CDR2 FQNEAQ (reference sequence). The CDR3 spells CASSSQTSSSGELFF. The CDR3, as DNA: TGTGCCAGCAGCTCCCAGACTAGTTCCTCCGGGGAGCTGTTTTTT.

This sequence joins TRBV21-1 and TRBJ1-1; whether TRBD1, the table's D call, matches the DNA was not checked. TRBV21-1 is a pseudogene locus. This CDR3 is 13 amino acids long. The DNA for the CDR3 is TGTGCCAGCAGCAAGCAGGGGAGAACTGAAGCTTTCTTT. Its translation: CASSKQGRTEAFF.

This chain connects TRBV12-3 or TRBV12-4 to TRBJ2-1, with 7 nucleotides matching TRBD2. V shed 7 bases, J shed 13 bases, and the junction held 10 bases outside the gene matches. This CDR3 spans 12 amino acids. CDR3 nucleotide sequence: TGTGCCAGCACCTCCTGGGGGGGGATTCAGTTCTTC. Translation: CASTSWGGIQFF.

This chain links TRBV10-1 with TRBJ2-3; 9 nucleotides agree with TRBD1. V was pared by 8 bases and J by 4 bases, with 4 bases of the junction left unmatched. The CDR3 is 13 residues long. Germline CDR1 is WNHNN and CDR2 is SYGVQD (reference sequence). CDR3 loop: CASGTGTSDTQYF. The CDR3 coding sequence is TGCGCCAGCGGGACAGGGACTTCAGATACGCAGTATTTT.

This clone was detected only a few times. This chain connects TRBV24-1 to TRBJ2-3; perhaps TRBD1 as D (5 bases). The V gene lost 4 bases and the J gene lost 3 bases, with 16 bases spanning the gap. The CDR3 sequence is 16 residues long. Germline loops: CDR1 KGHDR, CDR2 SFDVKD. The CDR3 DNA follows: TGTGCCACCAGTGAGTCTCCAGGGTTATTAACAGATACGCAGTATTTT. This gives the protein CATSESPGLLTDTQYF.

The J gene is TRBJ2-5, the V gene TRBV3-1 (or the pseudogene TRBV3-2); unclear D gene. Germline-derived CDR1 and CDR2 are LGHDT and YNNKEL (reference sequence). V was clipped by 4 bases and J by 0 bases, with 15 bases between them. The CDR3 runs to 16 residues. The CDR3 bases are TGTGCCAGCAGCCCCCCAAGACGGTTAGACCAAGAGACCCAGTACTTC. This gives the protein CASSPPRRLDQETQYF.

The gene calls are TRBV5-4 and TRBJ2-7, with TRBD1 as a possible D gene (6 bases). Trimming took 4 bases from V and 0 from J, leaving 11 bases between them. Germline values: CDR1 SGHNT, CDR2 YYREEE (reference sequence). CDR3 size: 14 residues. CDR3 sequence: CASSLPDSSYEQYV. The CDR3 DNA sequence: TGTGCCAGCAGCCTGCCGGACAGCTCCTACGAGCAGTACGTC.

This sequence joins TRBV5-1 and TRBJ1-4; D not certain. CDR1 and CDR2 from the germline V gene are SGHRS and YFSETQ. V was trimmed by 3 bases and J by 3 bases, leaving 6 bases between them. The CDR3 extends over 13 amino acids. The CDR3 loop reads CASSSPPNEKLFF. The CDR3 bases are TGCGCCAGCAGCTCCCCACCTAATGAAAAACTGTTTTTT.

The chain combines TRBV6-5 with TRBJ2-7; tentatively, D is TRBD2 (6 bases). V lost 8 bases to trimming and J lost 3 bases, with 17 bases between them. The CDR3 has 14 amino acids. Germline assignment: CDR1 MNHEY and CDR2 SVGAGI. In DNA, the CDR3 is TGTGCCAGCTCTGGGGGGACTCGGAACTACGAGCAGTACGTC. As protein: CASSGGTRNYEQYV.

In this sample, this clone turned up a few times. The rearrangement links TRBV6-1 to TRBJ2-3, with 7 bases aligning to TRBD2. With 3 bases clipped from V and 2 bases from J, the junction kept 5 bases outside the gene matches. The CDR3 consists of 15 residues. Germline loops: CDR1 MNHNS, CDR2 SASEGT. Here the CDR3 reads CASSDPGLHTDTQYF. CDR3 in DNA: TGTGCCAGCAGTGACCCGGGACTACACACAGATACGCAGTATTTT.

This chain connects TRBV7-9 to TRBJ2-7; tentative D call: TRBD1 (6 bases). This CDR3 comprises 13 residues. The germline V gene encodes CDR1 SEHNR and CDR2 FQNEAQ (reference sequence). Between the trimmed V and J ends, which lost 5 bases and 4 bases, there was a span of 12 bases. The CDR3 DNA sequence: TGTGCCAGCAGCCCCCTGGACAGTTACGAGCAGTACGTC. Residues: CASSPLDSYEQYV.

V gene TRBV9 combines with J gene TRBJ1-1, with D hard to call. This CDR3 is built from 15 residues. CDR1 and CDR2 (germline): SGDLS, YYNGEE. V gave up 4 bases and J gave up 3 bases, with 16 bases separating them. This chain's CDR3 is CASSPRSTRDTEAFF. The CDR3 DNA reads TGTGCCAGCAGCCCTCGTTCTACGAGGGACACTGAAGCTTTCTTT.

V gene TRBV20-1 combines with J gene TRBJ2-5; D ambiguous. The ends were cut back, 7 bases at V and 4 bases at J, with 10 bases in the middle. Germline-derived CDR1 and CDR2 are DFQATT and SNEGSKA (reference sequence). The CDR3 consists of 11 residues. This chain's CDR3 is CSELQAETQYF. The CDR3 DNA sequence: TGCAGTGAGCTGCAGGCAGAGACCCAGTACTTC.

The CDR3 reads CASSPGRDQETQYF. The CDR3 DNA reads as TGTGCCAGCTCACCCGGCAGGGACCAAGAGACCCAGTACTTC. The V gene is TRBV18, the J gene TRBJ2-5, with D perhaps matching TRBD1 (5 bases). With 3 bases removed from V and 0 bases from J, the gap between germline ends came to 8 bases. The CDR3 extends over 14 amino acids. Germline CDR1 is KGHSH and CDR2 is LQKENI.

This chain links TRBV5-1 with TRBJ2-2, with 8 bases matching TRBD2. Germline V gives CDR1 SGHRS, CDR2 YFSETQ. Trimming cost V 4 bases and J 6 bases; bases outside gene matches: 8. The CDR3 totals 15 residues. Written as DNA, the CDR3 is TGCGCCAGCAGCGGCGGGGGGCAAGATGCCGGGGAGCTGTTTTTT. It encodes CASSGGGQDAGELFF.

The chain has TRBV19 and TRBJ2-3; 9 bases are a match to TRBD2. Germline lookup yields CDR1 LNHDA and CDR2 SQIVND (reference sequence). With V trimmed by 1 base and J by 2 bases, 10 bases remained unmatched. This CDR3 has 18 amino acids. CDR3 loop: CASSIVGMGGGATDTQYF. In DNA, the CDR3 is TGTGCCAGTAGTATAGTGGGGATGGGCGGGGGGGCCACAGATACGCAGTATTTT. The variable domain in full, with the rest retrieved from reference TRBV19 and TRBJ2-3, is DGGITQSPKYLFRKEGQNVTLSCEQNLNHDAMYWYRQDPGQGLRLIYYSQIVNDFQKGDIAEGYSVSREKKESFPLTVTSAQKNPTAFYLCASSIVGMGGGATDTQYFGPGTRLTVL.

V and J are TRBV5-1 and TRBJ1-1; D unresolved. CDR3 size: 14 residues. Trimming pared 0 bases from V and 2 bases from J, leaving 8 bases between. Looked up from germline, CDR1 is SGHRS and CDR2 is YFSETQ. CDR3 loop: CASSLDGQNTEAFF. Written as DNA, the CDR3 is TGCGCCAGCAGCTTGGATGGGCAAAACACTGAAGCTTTCTTT.

This clone was counted a few times. The genes are TRBV7-6 and TRBJ2-2; TRBD2 is a possible D gene (5 bases). Deletions cut 4 bases from V and 8 bases from J, with 11 bases between. This CDR3 is built from 13 residues. Looked up from germline, CDR1 is SGHVS and CDR2 is FNYEAQ. CDR3 nucleotide sequence: TGTGCCAGCAGCTCGACCAGAGGGGGGGAGCTGTTTTTT. Its protein product is CASSSTRGGELFF.

The chain carries TRBV5-5 and TRBJ1-3, with a weak D call TRBD1 (5 bases). Trimming removed 5 bases from V and 0 bases from J, with 12 bases in between. CDR1 and CDR2 (germline): SGHKS, YYEKEE (reference sequence). The CDR3 has 15 residues. The CDR3 sequence is CASSKQAFSGNTIYF. The CDR3 DNA follows: TGTGCCAGCAGTAAACAGGCGTTCTCTGGAAACACCATATATTTT. Using reference TRBV5-5 and TRBJ1-3 for the parts outside the CDR3, the full variable domain is DAGVTQSPTHLIKTRGQQVTLRCSPISGHKSVSWYQQVLGQGPQFIFQYYEKEERGRGNFPDRFSARQFPNYSSELNVNALLLGDSALYLCASSKQAFSGNTIYFGEGSWLTVV.

V gene TRBV24-1 combines with J gene TRBJ2-2; no reliable D call. Germline CDR1 KGHDR, CDR2 SFDVKD. V lost 1 base and J lost 8, with 7 bases in between. CDR3 size: 13 residues. CDR3 residues: CATSDFSAGELFF. The CDR3 DNA reads as TGTGCCACCAGTGATTTCAGTGCGGGGGAGCTGTTTTTT.

This chain connects TRBV10-1 to TRBJ1-5; D not resolved. From germline, CDR1 is WNHNN and CDR2 SYGVQD (reference sequence). Trimming stripped 5 bases from V and 2 bases from J, with 16 bases between. The CDR3 totals 16 residues. CDR3 in DNA: TGCGCCAGCAGTACCCGAGTTGAATGTTGCAATCAGCCCCAGCATTTT. This gives the protein CASSTRVECCNQPQHF.

The genes are TRBV7-3 and TRBJ2-3; the match to TRBD2 covers 11 bases. Germline loops: CDR1 SGHTA, CDR2 FQGTGA. The CDR3 is 17 amino acids. V gave up 5 bases and J gave up 2 bases; unmatched junction bases: 9. CDR3 in DNA: TGTGCCAGCAGCGAAGGATTAGCGGGGGGGAACACAGATACGCAGTATTTT. This codes for CASSEGLAGGNTDTQYF.

The V gene is TRBV6-4, the J gene TRBJ2-3, with TRBD1 identical over 8 bases. CDR1 MRHNA and CDR2 SNTAGT come from the germline V gene. This CDR3 is 15 amino acids long. V shed 6 bases and J 4 bases; nucleotides not matched to a gene: 9. CDR3 nucleotide sequence: TGTGCCAGCAGCAGGGACCAACAGGGGGCAGATACGCAGTATTTT. It specifies CASSRDQQGADTQYF.

The rearrangement joins TRBV6-6 to TRBJ2-1, with 8 bases aligning to TRBD2. After removal of 4 bases from V and 5 bases from J, the junction contained 7 bases not matched to a gene. Germline-derived CDR1 and CDR2 are MNHNY and SVGAGI (reference sequence). This CDR3 spans 15 amino acids. The CDR3 DNA reads TGTGCCAGCAGTTTCGCCCAGCGGGGGAACAATGAGCAGTTCTTC. This translates into CASSFAQRGNNEQFF.

In DNA form, the CDR3 reads TGTGCCAGCCGGAGGTCGACTGAAGCTTTCTTT. It specifies CASRRSTEAFF. V and J are TRBV13 and TRBJ1-1; the D is unclear. The germline V and J ends were trimmed by 8 bases and 5 bases, with 9 bases remaining between them. The germline gives CDR1 PRHDT, CDR2 FYEKMQ (reference sequence). The length of the CDR3 is 11 residues.

The J gene is TRBJ2-7, the V gene TRBV21-1; TRBD1, the table's D call, lacks a check against the DNA. TRBV21-1 is a known pseudogene. There are 13 residues in the CDR3. CDR3 loop: CASSKGQGHEQYV. The CDR3 DNA sequence: TGTGCCAGCAGCAAGGGACAGGGCCACGAGCAGTACGTC.

The chain's CDR3 is CAWGTGNTIYF. The DNA of the CDR3 is TGTGCCTGGGGGACAGGAAACACCATATATTTT. The chain uses TRBV30 and TRBJ1-3; the D gene is possibly TRBD1 (6 bases). Germline CDR1 is GTSNPN and CDR2 is SVGIG (reference sequence). The CDR3 consists of 11 residues. The V end lost 5 bases, the J end lost 4 bases, and 6 bases lay between the germline ends.

The chain couples TRBV20-1 to TRBJ2-1; D unresolved. Deletions cut 8 bases from V and 10 bases from J, with 12 bases between. CDR1 is DFQATT and CDR2 is SNEGSKA in the germline V gene (reference sequence). The CDR3 is made up of 10 amino acids. CDR3 DNA: TGCAGTTTACCCCGCCAGGAGCAGTTCTTC. Encoded protein: CSLPRQEQFF.

The chain is built from TRBV5-1 and TRBJ2-5, with TRBD2 matching over 8 bases. J gave up 0 bases and V 0 bases, and 4 bases lay outside the gene matches. Germline V lookup: CDR1 SGHRS, CDR2 YFSETQ. The CDR3 covers 16 residues. Written as DNA, the CDR3 is TGCGCCAGCAGCTTGGGACGGGGGGGGAACCAAGAGACCCAGTACTTC. This codes for CASSLGRGGNQETQYF.

The rearrangement links TRBV5-1 to TRBJ1-5, with a possible D match to TRBD1 (5 bases). V was shortened by 1 base and J by 3 bases, with 11 bases between the two germline ends. Germline V gives CDR1 SGHRS, CDR2 YFSETQ. This CDR3 has 15 residues. The DNA of the CDR3 is TGCGCCAGCAGCTTGCAAACAGGCGACAATCAGCCCCAGCATTTT. It is translated as CASSLQTGDNQPQHF.